This T cell receptor beta chain is drawn from a study of blood T cell repertoires in COVID-19. The overall study: Specimens from acute and convalescent COVID-19 originated in the United States, Italy and Spain. Sample material is recorded as cDNA or gDNA derived from T cells, B-cell-depleted T cells, or PBMCs.

Per the authors' pipeline: Nucleated cell counts were estimated from reference gene primer amplification. Profiling relied on immunoSEQ multiplex PCR, and the TCRdb table lists in-frame clones only, not all of them. That table furnishes V, J and clone size, whereas the DNA furnished D and trimming. The sample has some 410,000 clones, more than 75% seen once; the top ten hold around 0.91%. The V end lost 2 bases, the J end lost 7 bases, and 11 bases lay between the germline ends. Germline V lookup: CDR1 SGHTA, CDR2 FQGNSA. CDR3 length: 13 amino acids. Which cohort a participant joined came from the clinical history participants gave.

The sequencing sample was made of PBMCs or T cells enriched from blood (not recorded which). The chain is built from TRBV7-2 and TRBJ1-1; D unclear. This receptor was identified in a woman in her twenties or thirties with acute COVID-19. CDR3 amino acids: CASSLSGGDEAFF. The CDR3 DNA reads as TGTGCCAGCAGCTTAAGTGGCGGAGATGAAGCTTTCTTT.